What follows are 11 T cell receptor beta chains derived from one specimen sequenced in a study of molecular identifiers for immune sequencing clone quantification. TCRdb analysed the PCR reads with MiXCR anew, one entry per CDR3 protein. This table holds about 640,000 distinct CDR3 sequences, 15% to 20% found once. The sequenced material came from naive CD8+ T cells from blood, with Jurkat cell RNA spiked in. Indicated subset: FACS-sorted CD8+CD4-CCR7+CD45RA+ naive T cells. All receptors derive from a human donor in good health. Some libraries in this study had Jurkat cell RNA spiked in.

A few counts support this clonotype. The chain combines TRBV12-3 or TRBV12-4 with TRBJ2-7; no reliable D call. V lost 6 bases to trimming and J lost 2 bases, with 11 bases between them. This CDR3 comprises 13 residues. Written as DNA, the CDR3 is TGTGCCAGCAGCAAGGTAGATCCCTACGAGCAGTACTTC. Amino acid sequence: CASSKVDPYEQYF.

This clonotype was seen ten or more times. V gene TRBV12-3 or TRBV12-4 combines with J gene TRBJ1-5; D is unclear. V lost 7 bases and J lost 6, with 19 bases in between. This CDR3 is built from 15 residues. CDR3 nucleotides: TGTGCCAGCACCTCATCTTCCGGTGGATCTCAGCCCCAGCATTTT. It is translated as CASTSSSGGSQPQHF.

This clonotype was counted many times. The V and J genes are TRBV12-3 or TRBV12-4 and TRBJ1-1; D is possibly TRBD1 (5 bases). V lost 8 bases and J lost 2, with 15 bases in between. There are 14 residues in the CDR3. CDR3 coding DNA: TGTGCCAGCCGGAAAGGAACAGGCAACACTGAAGCTTTCTTT. This gives the protein CASRKGTGNTEAFF.

This clonotype occurred a few times. The genes are TRBV27 and TRBJ2-1; 13 bases are a match to TRBD2. Per the germline V gene, CDR1 is MNHEY and CDR2 is SMNVEV (reference sequence). The CDR3 runs 16 residues. The trim removed 5 bases at V and 8 bases at J, leaving 9 bases unmatched. This chain's CDR3 is CASSLETSGRRDEQFF. The CDR3 DNA reads as TGTGCCAGCAGTCTTGAGACTAGCGGGAGGCGGGATGAGCAGTTCTTC.

Concerning this clonotype: Relative to the germline gene, one junction end is altered; a read error may explain this. J is TRBJ2-7 and V is TRBV24-1; D not resolved. Per the germline V gene, CDR1 is KGHDR and CDR2 is SFDVKD. This CDR3 contains 15 residues. The CDR3 sequence is CAASDLMDGPYEQYF. The CDR3 DNA sequence: TGTGCCGCCAGTGACCTCATGGACGGGCCCTACGAGCAGTACTTC.

A few counts support this clonotype. This sequence joins TRBV6-2 or TRBV6-3 and TRBJ2-5; D unclear. The CDR3 loop spans 12 amino acids. V was cut by 2 bases and J by 8 bases, with 9 bases left in between. Germline V lookup: CDR1 MNHEY, CDR2 SVGEGT. CDR3 sequence (DNA): TGTGCCAGCAGTTACCCGCCCCCTACCCAGTACTTC. Its protein product is CASSYPPPTQYF.

This clonotype appeared many times. The gene calls are TRBV7-9 and TRBJ2-7, with TRBD1 identical over 8 bases. Per the germline V gene, CDR1 is SEHNR and CDR2 is FQNEAQ (reference sequence). V shed 5 bases, J shed 11 bases, and the junction held 8 bases outside the gene matches. CDR3 length equals 12 residues. The CDR3: CASSPGQGEKYF. The CDR3 nucleotides read TGTGCCAGCAGCCCAGGACAGGGAGAAAAGTACTTC.

Remarks on this clonotype: A junction boundary mismatches the germline segment, possibly from a read error. The V and J genes are TRBV7-7 and TRBJ2-5, with D maybe TRBD1 (5 bases). Germline CDR1 and CDR2: SSHAT and FNYEAQ (reference sequence). The CDR3 covers 14 residues. Written as DNA, the CDR3 is TGTGCTAGCAGCCTGATCAGGGAACAAGAGACCCAGTACTTC. Protein product: CASSLIREQETQYF.

Worth noting for this clonotype: A read error may be the cause here, since a much bigger clone is one base away. The V and J genes are TRBV27 and TRBJ2-7, with 11 bases aligning to TRBD2. CDR1 is MNHEY and CDR2 is SMNVEV in the germline V gene (reference sequence). CDR3 size: 16 residues. The DNA for the CDR3 is TGTGCCAGCAGCCCCCGGACTAGCGGGCCGACCTACGGGCAGTACTTC. This gives the protein CASSPRTSGPTYGQYF.

This clonotype was detected ten times or more. The chain recombines TRBV7-9 with TRBJ1-3, with D possibly matching TRBD1 (5 bases). The CDR3 has 18 residues. CDR1 and CDR2 (germline): SEHNR, FQNEAQ (reference sequence). V lost 2 bases, J lost 0 bases, and 17 bases lay in between. The CDR3 DNA reads as TGTGCCAGCAGCTTATGGTATGCAACGGGGCACTCTGGAAACACCATATATTTT. Residues: CASSLWYATGHSGNTIYF.

This clonotype was found many times. The rearrangement links TRBV7-9 to TRBJ2-7, with 9 bases that match TRBD1. Unmatched junction bases numbered 9, after V lost 5 bases and J lost 4 bases. This CDR3 region has 15 residues. Germline assignment: CDR1 SEHNR and CDR2 FQNEAQ (reference sequence). CDR3 protein: CASSKTGQGYYEQYF. The CDR3 bases are TGTGCCAGCAGCAAAACCGGACAGGGGTATTACGAGCAGTACTTC.